These T cell receptor beta chains were read from a single sample in a study of blood T cell repertoires in COVID-19. Clones were sequenced by immunoSEQ multiplex PCR, and TCRdb holds only the in-frame ones, with some missing. Of 160,000 or so clones in the sample, roughly 90% are singletons; the top ten hold about 2.8%. Sequencing used peripheral blood. The source is a man in his sixties with acute or convalescent COVID-19. Each CDR3 is given with its conserved first and last residue. A D gene is named only where the DNA matches it firmly. Size is omitted from some rows. Given values are once, few, many or a class for expanded clones.

size	J	D	V	DNA	CDR3
.	TRBJ1-6	TRBD1	TRBV2	TGTGCCAGCAGTGGAGGACAGGGTGATTCACCCCTCCACTTT	CASSGGQGDSPLHF
once	TRBJ1-4	.	TRBV10-3	TGTGCCATCAGTGAGGAAAGGGGTGAAAAACTGTTTTTT	CAISEERGEKLFF
once	TRBJ2-3	TRBD2	TRBV5-1	TGCGCCAGCAGCCATAGCGGGGGGGCCCCAGATACGCAGTATTTT	CASSHSGGAPDTQYF
once	TRBJ2-2	TRBD1	TRBV7-9	TGTGCCAGCAGCGACCGGACAGGGGACACCGGGGAGCTGTTTTTT	CASSDRTGDTGELFF
once	TRBJ2-3	TRBD1	TRBV3-1/TRBV3-2	TGTGCCAGCAGCCAAGCCGGGACAGGGGGCACAGATACGCAGTATTTT	CASSQAGTGGTDTQYF
.	TRBJ1-1	.	TRBV18	TGTGCCAGCTCACCACGCCAGAAGGGGACTGAAGCTTTCTTT	CASSPRQKGTEAFF
once	TRBJ2-7	TRBD1	TRBV24-1	TGTGCCACCAGTGAAGGACAGGCGGGCTCCTACGAGCAGTACTTC	CATSEGQAGSYEQYF
.	TRBJ2-3	TRBD1	TRBV7-3	TGTGCCAGCACCAAGACAGGGGGTCTCACAGATACGCAGTATTTT	CASTKTGGLTDTQYF
.	TRBJ1-1	.	TRBV18	TGTGCCAGCTCACCACCTACAGGCAACAAGAGAAACACTGAAGCTTTCTTT	CASSPPTGNKRNTEAFF
.	TRBJ1-2	.	TRBV2	TGTGCCAGCAGGGATACAGCTAACTATGGCTACACCTTC	CASRDTANYGYTF
.	TRBJ2-3	TRBD1	TRBV29-1	TGCAGCGTCGCCGAGACAGGGGGCAATACGCAGTATTTT	CSVAETGGNTQYF
.	TRBJ2-7	.	TRBV30	TGTGCCTGGAGTGTACGGGTGGAGCAGTACTTC	CAWSVRVEQYF
.	TRBJ2-7	.	TRBV7-2	TGTGCCAGCAGCTTAGGGAACAGGGGGGGCGAGCAGTACTTC	CASSLGNRGGEQYF
.	TRBJ2-5	TRBD1	TRBV24-1	TGTGCCACCAGTGATACGGGACAGGGTGGGGAGACCCAGTACTTC	CATSDTGQGGETQYF
.	TRBJ1-1	.	TRBV6-6	TGTGCCAGCAGACTAGATAACACTGAAGCTTTCTTT	CASRLDNTEAFF
.	TRBJ1-4	.	TRBV12-5	TGTGCTAGTGGTTTAGGGGAGGGTTTTGCCGATCGGACACCCGAAAAACTGTTTTTT	CASGLGEGFADRTPEKLFF
.	TRBJ1-1	TRBD1	TRBV5-5	TGTGCCAGCAGCAACCGGGACAGGGCTACCACTGAAGCTTTCTTT	CASSNRDRATTEAFF
.	TRBJ1-1	TRBD1	TRBV5-6	TGTGCCAGCAGCTTGTTCAAACAGGGGAGAGTGAACACTGAAGCTTTCTTT	CASSLFKQGRVNTEAFF
.	TRBJ1-5	.	TRBV19	TGTGCCAGTACATCTACCTCGGCGACAGGTCGTCAGCCCCAGCATTTT	CASTSTSATGRQPQHF
.	TRBJ1-1	TRBD1	TRBV2	TGTGCCAGCAGTGTCCGACTGGGACAGGGAACCATGAACACTGAAGCTTTCTTT	CASSVRLGQGTMNTEAFF
.	TRBJ2-2	.	TRBV5-6	TGTGCCAGCAGCTTGGCCGTTGTTCAGGGGGAGCTGTTTTTT	CASSLAVVQGELFF
.	TRBJ2-7	TRBD1	TRBV5-1	TGCGCCAGCAGCGAGGGACAGGGGGCCTACGAGCAGTACTTC	CASSEGQGAYEQYF
.	TRBJ1-1	.	TRBV7-9	TGTGCCAGCAGCACAAAGCAGGGAACGAACACTGAAGCTTTCTTT	CASSTKQGTNTEAFF
.	TRBJ1-4	TRBD1	TRBV18	TGTGCCAGCTCGCACGAACAGGGGGGACGTAATGAAAAACTGTTTTTT	CASSHEQGGRNEKLFF
.	TRBJ1-1	.	TRBV20-1	TGCAGTGCGTCACCAGGGGATGAAGCTTTCTTT	CSASPGDEAFF
.	TRBJ1-2	.	TRBV24-1	TGTGCCACCAGTGGAGGTCAGACTAACTATGGCTACACCTTC	CATSGGQTNYGYTF
few	TRBJ2-7	.	TRBV6-5	TGTGCCAGCAGTTACTCGTCCCAGGGGCATAGCGAGCAGTACTTC	CASSYSSQGHSEQYF
.	TRBJ1-2	.	TRBV19	TGTGCCAGTAGTATCCCCCAATATGGCTACACCTTC	CASSIPQYGYTF
.	TRBJ2-5	TRBD1	TRBV4-1	TGCGCCAGCAGCCCACTCGGGACAGCCGTCGCGGGCACCCAGTACTTC	CASSPLGTAVAGTQYF
.	TRBJ1-2	.	TRBV18	TGTGCCAGCTCAGAACTCTGGGAATCAGGGAAAAACTATGGCTACACCTTC	CASSELWESGKNYGYTF
.	TRBJ1-2	.	TRBV11-2	TGTGCCAGCAGCTTAGATCCCGTCGGACAAGGTGGCTACACCTTC	CASSLDPVGQGGYTF
.	TRBJ2-3	.	TRBV11-2	TGTGCCAGCAGCTTCCTCACAGATACGCAGTATTTT	CASSFLTDTQYF
.	TRBJ1-1	.	TRBV11-2	TGTGCCAGCAGCCCCACGAGTACTGAAGCTTTCTTT	CASSPTSTEAFF
.	TRBJ2-7	TRBD2	TRBV9	TGTGCCAGCAGCGTAGAACCCGCGGGGGGGCCCAACGAGCAGTACTTC	CASSVEPAGGPNEQYF
.	TRBJ1-1	TRBD1	TRBV2	TGTGCCAGCAGGAGGGGGGACAGGCTGAACACTGAAGCTTTCTTT	CASRRGDRLNTEAFF
.	TRBJ2-1	TRBD2	TRBV10-1	TGCGCCAGCAGCCCGACTAGCGGGGGGTTCAATGAGCAGTTCTTC	CASSPTSGGFNEQFF
.	TRBJ1-1	.	TRBV5-1	TGCGCCAGCAGCTTGGTGGGGGCTTTTAACACTGAAGCTTTCTTT	CASSLVGAFNTEAFF
once	TRBJ1-6	.	TRBV5-5	TGTGCCAGCAGCTTGCCAGGGGAAGGTTCACCCCTCCACTTT	CASSLPGEGSPLHF
.	TRBJ2-1	.	TRBV2	TGTGCCAGCATTGCGGGGGCCCTCTCCAATGAGCAGTTCTTC	CASIAGALSNEQFF
.	TRBJ1-3	.	TRBV5-1	TGCGCCAGCAGCATAACAGGGACCTCTGGAAACACCATATATTTT	CASSITGTSGNTIYF